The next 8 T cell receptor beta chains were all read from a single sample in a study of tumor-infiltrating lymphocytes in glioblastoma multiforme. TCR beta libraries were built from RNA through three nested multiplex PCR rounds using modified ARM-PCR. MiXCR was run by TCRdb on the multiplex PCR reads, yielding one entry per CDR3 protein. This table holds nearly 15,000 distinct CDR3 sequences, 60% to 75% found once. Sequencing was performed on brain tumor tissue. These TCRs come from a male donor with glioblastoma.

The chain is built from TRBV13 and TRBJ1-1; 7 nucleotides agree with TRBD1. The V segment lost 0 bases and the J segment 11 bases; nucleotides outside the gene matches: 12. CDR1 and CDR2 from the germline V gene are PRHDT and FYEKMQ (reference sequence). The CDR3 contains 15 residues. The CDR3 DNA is TGTGCCAGCAGCTTAGGCGGGACAGATTTTATACCGGCTTTCTTT. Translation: CASSLGGTDFIPAFF.

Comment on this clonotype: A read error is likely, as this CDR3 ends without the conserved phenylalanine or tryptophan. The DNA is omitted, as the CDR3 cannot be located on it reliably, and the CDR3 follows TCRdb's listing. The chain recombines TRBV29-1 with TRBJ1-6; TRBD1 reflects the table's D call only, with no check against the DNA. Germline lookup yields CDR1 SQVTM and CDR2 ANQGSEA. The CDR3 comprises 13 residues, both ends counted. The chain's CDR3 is CSVARDTESPLHL.

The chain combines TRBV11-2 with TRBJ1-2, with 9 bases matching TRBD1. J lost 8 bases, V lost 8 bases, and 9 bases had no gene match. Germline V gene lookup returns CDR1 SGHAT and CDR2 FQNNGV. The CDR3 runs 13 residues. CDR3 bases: TGTGCCAGCTGGGGGGACAGGGTCCGAGGCTACACCTTC. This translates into CASWGDRVRGYTF.

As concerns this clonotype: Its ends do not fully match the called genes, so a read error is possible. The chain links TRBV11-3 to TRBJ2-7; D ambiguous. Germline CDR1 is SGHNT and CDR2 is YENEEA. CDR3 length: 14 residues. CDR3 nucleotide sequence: TGTGCCGGCAGCAACCCCGCAGGATCCTACGAGCAGTACTTC. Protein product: CAGSNPAGSYEQYF.

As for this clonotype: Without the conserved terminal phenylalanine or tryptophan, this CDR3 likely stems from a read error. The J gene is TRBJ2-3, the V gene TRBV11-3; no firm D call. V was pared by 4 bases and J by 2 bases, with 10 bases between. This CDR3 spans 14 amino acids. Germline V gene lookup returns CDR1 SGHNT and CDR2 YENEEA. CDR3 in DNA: TGTGCCAGCAGCTGTGAGAGTTACACAGATACGCAGTATTCT. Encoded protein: CASSCESYTDTQYS.

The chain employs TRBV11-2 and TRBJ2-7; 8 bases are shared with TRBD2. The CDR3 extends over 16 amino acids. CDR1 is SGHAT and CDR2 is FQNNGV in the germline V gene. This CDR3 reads CATSTNLAGNSYEEYV. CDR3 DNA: TGTGCCACGTCGACGAATTTAGCGGGGAACTCCTACGAGGAGTACGTC.

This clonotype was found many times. The DNA for the CDR3 is TGTGCCAGCACAACGGCCTATAGTCAGCCCCAGCATTTT. As protein: CASTTAYSQPQHF. The chain combines TRBV2 with TRBJ1-5; no reliable D call. This CDR3 contains 13 residues. V gave up 7 bases and J gave up 6 bases, with 13 bases separating them. The germline CDR1 and CDR2 sequences are SNHLY and FYNNEI. The variable domain in full, completed from reference TRBV2 and TRBJ1-5, reads EPEVTQTPSHQVTQMGQEVILRCVPISNHLYFYWYRQILGQKVEFLVSFYNNEISEKSEIFDDQFSVERPDGSNFTLKIRSTKLEDSAMYFCASTTAYSQPQHFGDGTRLSIL.

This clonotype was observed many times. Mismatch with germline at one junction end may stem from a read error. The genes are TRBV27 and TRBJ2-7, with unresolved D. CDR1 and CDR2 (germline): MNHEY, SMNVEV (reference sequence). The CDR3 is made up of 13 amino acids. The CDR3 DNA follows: TGCGCCAGCAGTTTAAGTCACCGGAACGAGCAGTACTTC. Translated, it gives CASSLSHRNEQYF.